The present entry profiles one T cell receptor beta chain with its context. These data are taken from a study of blood T cell repertoires in COVID-19. Study overall: Some COVID-19 samples were acute and others convalescent; all came from the United States, Italy and Spain.

Here immunoSEQ multiplex PCR was the method, and the copy in TCRdb shows in-frame clones only, minus some. The data hold over 100,000 clones, with approximately 87% observed a single time. V was shortened by 10 bases and J by 2 bases, with 14 bases between the two germline ends. The germline V gene encodes CDR1 LNHDA and CDR2 SQIVND (reference sequence). CDR3 length: 13 amino acids. The gene calls are TRBV19 and TRBJ1-1; tentatively, D is TRBD1 (6 bases). The clonotype originates from a woman aged 45-60 years with acute or convalescent COVID-19. Sequenced: peripheral blood. The CDR3 region is CATRQDPNTEAFF. The CDR3 DNA sequence: TGTGCCACCAGACAGGACCCTAACACTGAAGCTTTCTTT.